This T cell receptor beta chain is from a study of identical twins. Germline values: CDR1 SGHKS, CDR2 YYEKEE (reference sequence). V shed 4 bases and J 0 bases; nucleotides not matched to a gene: 5. This CDR3 has 15 residues. Each CDR3 protein gets one entry after TCRdb re-called the 5' RACE reads with MiXCR. The data contain some 630,000 distinct CDR3 sequences, 7.1% of them singletons. A few counts support this clonotype. These records were also assigned to another study, of yellow fever vaccine responses in identical twins. That paper adds: As reported, the vaccine T cell response of twins seemed partly convergent and partly personalized.

J is TRBJ2-5 and V is TRBV5-5; 8 nucleotides align to TRBD2. This TCR was recovered from a woman aged 18-29 years in good health. Sequenced material: PBMCs. For the CDR3, the DNA is TGTGCCAGCAGCCCCGGGGGACTAGACCAAGAGACCCAGTACTTC. Translation: CASSPGGLDQETQYF.